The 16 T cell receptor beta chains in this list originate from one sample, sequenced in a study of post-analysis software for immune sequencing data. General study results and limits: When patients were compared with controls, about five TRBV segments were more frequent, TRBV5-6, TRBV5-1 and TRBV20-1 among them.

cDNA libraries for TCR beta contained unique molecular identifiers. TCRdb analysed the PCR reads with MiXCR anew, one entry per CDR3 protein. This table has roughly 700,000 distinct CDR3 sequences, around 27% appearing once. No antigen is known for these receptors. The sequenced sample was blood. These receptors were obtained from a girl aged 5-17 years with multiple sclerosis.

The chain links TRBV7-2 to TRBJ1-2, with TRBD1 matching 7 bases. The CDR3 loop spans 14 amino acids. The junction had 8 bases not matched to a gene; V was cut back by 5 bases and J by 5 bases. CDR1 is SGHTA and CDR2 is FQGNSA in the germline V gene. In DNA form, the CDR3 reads TGTGCCAGCAGCAATACCCGGGACAGTTATGGCTACACCTTC. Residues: CASSNTRDSYGYTF. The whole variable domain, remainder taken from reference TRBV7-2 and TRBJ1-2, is GAGVSQSPSNKVTEKGKDVELRCDPISGHTALYWYRQSLGQGLEFLIYFQGNSAPDKSGLPSDRFSAERTGGSVSTLTIQRTQQEDSAVYLCASSNTRDSYGYTFGSGTRLTVV.

CDR3 sequence (DNA): TGTGCCAGCAGTGACACACGGGGGGGCCAGAGAGATACGCAGTATTTT. Residues: CASSDTRGGQRDTQYF. This rearrangement joins TRBV2 to TRBJ2-3, with TRBD2 matching 8 bases. The CDR3 covers 16 residues. V shed 3 bases and J 5 bases; nucleotides not matched to a gene: 10. The germline V gene encodes CDR1 SNHLY and CDR2 FYNNEI.

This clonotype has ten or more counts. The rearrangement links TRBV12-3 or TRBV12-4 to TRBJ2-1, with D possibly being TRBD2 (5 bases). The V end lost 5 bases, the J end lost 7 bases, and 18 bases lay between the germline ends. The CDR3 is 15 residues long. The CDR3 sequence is CASSPSGPPGNEQFF. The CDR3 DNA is TGTGCCAGCAGTCCGAGCGGCCCCCCGGGGAATGAGCAGTTCTTC.

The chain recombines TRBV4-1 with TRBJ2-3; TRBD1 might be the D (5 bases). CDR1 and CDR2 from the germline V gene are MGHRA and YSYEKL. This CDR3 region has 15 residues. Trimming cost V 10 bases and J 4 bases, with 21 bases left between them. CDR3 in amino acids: CATAPGSLPADTQYF. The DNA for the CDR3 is TGCGCCACCGCGCCAGGGTCGCTCCCCGCAGATACGCAGTATTTT.

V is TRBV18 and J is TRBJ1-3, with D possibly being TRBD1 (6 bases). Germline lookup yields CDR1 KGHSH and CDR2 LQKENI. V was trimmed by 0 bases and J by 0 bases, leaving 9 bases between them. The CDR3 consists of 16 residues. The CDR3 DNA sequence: TGTGCCAGCTCACCACCGATACAGGGCTCTGGAAACACCATATATTTT. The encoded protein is CASSPPIQGSGNTIYF. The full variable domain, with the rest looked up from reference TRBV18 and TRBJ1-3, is NAGVMQNPRHLVRRRGQEARLRCSPMKGHSHVYWYRQLPEEGLKFMVYLQKENIIDESGMPKERFSAEFPKEGPSILRIQQVVRGDSAAYFCASSPPIQGSGNTIYFGEGSWLTVV.

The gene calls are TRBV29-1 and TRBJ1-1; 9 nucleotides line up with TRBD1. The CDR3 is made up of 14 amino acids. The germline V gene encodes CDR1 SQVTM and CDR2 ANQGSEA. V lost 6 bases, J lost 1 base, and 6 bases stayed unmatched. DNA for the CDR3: TGCAGCGTGCCACAGGGGGCTTGGAACACTGAAGCTTTCTTT. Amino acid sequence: CSVPQGAWNTEAFF.

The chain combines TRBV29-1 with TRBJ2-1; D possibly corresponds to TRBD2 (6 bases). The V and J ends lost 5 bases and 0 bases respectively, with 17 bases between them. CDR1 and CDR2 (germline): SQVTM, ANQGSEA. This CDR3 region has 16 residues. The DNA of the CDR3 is TGCAGCGTTTGCCCCCGGGAGAGCCCCTCCTACAATGAGCAGTTCTTC. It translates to CSVCPRESPSYNEQFF.

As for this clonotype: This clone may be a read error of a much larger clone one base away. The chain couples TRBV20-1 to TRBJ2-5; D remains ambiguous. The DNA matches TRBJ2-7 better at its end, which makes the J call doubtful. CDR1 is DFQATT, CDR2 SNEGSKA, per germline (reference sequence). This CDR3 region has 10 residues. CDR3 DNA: TGCAGTGCTAGGACCTACGAGCAGTACTTC. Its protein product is CSARTYEQYF.

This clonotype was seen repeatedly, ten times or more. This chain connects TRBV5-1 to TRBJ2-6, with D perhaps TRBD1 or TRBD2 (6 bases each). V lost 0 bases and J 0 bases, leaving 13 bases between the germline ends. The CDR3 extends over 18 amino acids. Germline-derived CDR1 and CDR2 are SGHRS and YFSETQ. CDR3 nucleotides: TGCGCCAGCAGCTTGGTCGGGGGCAGACCCTCTGGGGCCAACGTCCTGACTTTC. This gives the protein CASSLVGGRPSGANVLTF.

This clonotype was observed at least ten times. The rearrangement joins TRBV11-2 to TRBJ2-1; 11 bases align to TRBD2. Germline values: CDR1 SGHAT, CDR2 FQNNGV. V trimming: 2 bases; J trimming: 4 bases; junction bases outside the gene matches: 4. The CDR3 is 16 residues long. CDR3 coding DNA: TGTGCCAGCAGCTTACGCGGGACTAGCGGTTACAATGAGCAGTTCTTC. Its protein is CASSLRGTSGYNEQFF.

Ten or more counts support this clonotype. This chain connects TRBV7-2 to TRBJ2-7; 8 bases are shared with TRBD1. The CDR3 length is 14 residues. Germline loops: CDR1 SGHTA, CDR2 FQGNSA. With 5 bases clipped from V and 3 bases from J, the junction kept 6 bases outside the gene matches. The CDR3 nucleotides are TGTGCCAGCAGCATTGACAGGGGTAGCTACGAGCAGTACTTC. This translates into CASSIDRGSYEQYF.

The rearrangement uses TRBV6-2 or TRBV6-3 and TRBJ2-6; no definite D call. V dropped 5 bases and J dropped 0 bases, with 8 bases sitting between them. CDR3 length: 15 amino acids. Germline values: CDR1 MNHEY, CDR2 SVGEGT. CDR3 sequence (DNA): TGTGCCAGCAGTCCGAAGTACTCTGGGGCCAACGTCCTGACTTTC. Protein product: CASSPKYSGANVLTF.

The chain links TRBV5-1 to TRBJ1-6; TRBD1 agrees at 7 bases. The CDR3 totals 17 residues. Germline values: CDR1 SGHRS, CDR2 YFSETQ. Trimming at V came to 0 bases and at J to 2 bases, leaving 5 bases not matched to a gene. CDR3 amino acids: CASSLGQGETYNSPLHF. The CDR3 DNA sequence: TGCGCCAGCAGCTTGGGGCAGGGGGAAACCTATAATTCACCCCTCCACTTT.

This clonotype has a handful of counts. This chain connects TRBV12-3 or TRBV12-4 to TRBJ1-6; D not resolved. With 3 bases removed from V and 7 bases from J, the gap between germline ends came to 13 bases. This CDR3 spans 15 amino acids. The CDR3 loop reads CASSFISAENSPLHF. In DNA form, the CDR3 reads TGTGCCAGCAGTTTCATCTCGGCAGAGAATTCACCCCTCCACTTT.

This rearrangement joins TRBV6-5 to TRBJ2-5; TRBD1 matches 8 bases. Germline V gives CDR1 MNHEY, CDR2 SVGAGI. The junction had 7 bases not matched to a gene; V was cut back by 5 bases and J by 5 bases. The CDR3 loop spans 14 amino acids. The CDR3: CASSNQGARETQYF. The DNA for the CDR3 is TGTGCCAGCAGTAACCAGGGGGCCAGGGAGACCCAGTACTTC.

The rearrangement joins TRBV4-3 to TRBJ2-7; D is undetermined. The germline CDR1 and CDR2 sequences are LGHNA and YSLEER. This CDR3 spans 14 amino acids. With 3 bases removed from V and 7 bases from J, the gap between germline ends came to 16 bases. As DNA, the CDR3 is TGCGCCAGCAGCCAGTTAAGAAACTACAATGAGCAGTACTTC. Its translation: CASSQLRNYNEQYF.